The T cell receptor beta chain described here comes from a study of shared clonotypes between healthy human individuals. Researchers partitioned CD4+ cells into CD45RA+ naive and CD45RA-negative memory subsets. CDR1 SGHTA and CDR2 FQGTGA come from the germline V gene. Trimming stripped 5 bases from V and 0 bases from J, with 7 bases between. This CDR3 is built from 13 residues. Investigators spread the genomic DNA of each subset evenly over several immunoSEQ plates. Profiling relied on immunoSEQ multiplex PCR, and the TCRdb table lists in-frame clones only, not all of them. Counted here are 2 million to 2.5 million clones, 90% to 97% occurring once; the ten biggest clones make up around 0.13%.

The sequenced sample consisted of naive CD4+ T cells sorted from blood. The sample's subset: CD45RA+ positively selected. The receptor was isolated from a man aged 18 to 29 in good health. This rearrangement joins TRBV7-3 to TRBJ1-1; D remains unclear. The CDR3 sequence is CASSPRLNTEAFF. For the CDR3, the DNA is TGTGCCAGCAGCCCGCGGCTGAACACTGAAGCTTTCTTT. The full variable domain, completed using reference TRBV7-3 and TRBJ1-1, is GAGVSQTPSNKVTEKGKYVELRCDPISGHTALYWYRQSLGQGPEFLIYFQGTGAADDSGLPNDRFFAVRPEGSVSTLKIQRTERGDSAVYLCASSPRLNTEAFFGQGTRLTVV.